A single count supports the clone carrying this T cell receptor beta chain. Its antigen is not known. These data originate in a study of blood T cells in healthy people across ages. About the research overall: When template switching was applied, about one barcoded beta molecule was captured per two T cells.

Ranging in age from about 6 to 95, the donors were healthy Caucasian individuals from Russia. Study outcomes and limitations: It was not possible, with unsorted PBMCs, to conclusively compare naive and antigen-experienced cells. Whereas aged donors had fewer naive CD4+ cells, long-lived donors had more of them and higher diversity.

Together with a sample-barcoded 5' primer, a J-beta primer mix was included in a second PCR lasting about 7 to 11 cycles. TCRdb analysed the 5' RACE reads with MiXCR anew, one entry per CDR3 protein. The sample records 1.5 million to 1.8 million distinct CDR3 sequences, around 40% being singletons. Source material: blood. The origin of this receptor is a woman aged 18-29 years in good health.

CDR3 nucleotide sequence: TGCGCCAGCAGCCAAGATCCTGGCGGGGGGGCCAAAGAGCAGTACTTC. Translation: CASSQDPGGGAKEQYF. The gene calls are TRBV4-1 and TRBJ2-7; TRBD2 agrees at 9 bases. Trimming at V came to 0 bases and at J to 7 bases, leaving 10 bases not matched to a gene. Germline V gene data show CDR1 as MGHRA and CDR2 as YSYEKL. This CDR3 spans 16 amino acids.